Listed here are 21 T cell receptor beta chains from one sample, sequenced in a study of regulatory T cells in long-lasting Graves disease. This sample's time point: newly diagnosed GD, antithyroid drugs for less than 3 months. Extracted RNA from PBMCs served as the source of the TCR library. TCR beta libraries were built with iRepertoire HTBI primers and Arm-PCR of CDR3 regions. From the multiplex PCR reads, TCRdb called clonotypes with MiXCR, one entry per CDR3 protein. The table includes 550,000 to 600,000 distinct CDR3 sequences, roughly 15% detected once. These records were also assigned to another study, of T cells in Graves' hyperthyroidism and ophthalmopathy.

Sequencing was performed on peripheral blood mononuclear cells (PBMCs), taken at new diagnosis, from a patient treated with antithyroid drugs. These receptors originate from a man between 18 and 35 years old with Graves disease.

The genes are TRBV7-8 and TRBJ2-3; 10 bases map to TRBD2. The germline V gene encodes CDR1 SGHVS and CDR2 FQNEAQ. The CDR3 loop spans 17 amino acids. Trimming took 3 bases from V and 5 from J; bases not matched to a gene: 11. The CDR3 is CASSFRRLAGEGDTQYF. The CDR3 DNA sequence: TGTGCCAGCAGCTTCCGTAGGCTAGCGGGAGAAGGAGATACGCAGTATTTT.

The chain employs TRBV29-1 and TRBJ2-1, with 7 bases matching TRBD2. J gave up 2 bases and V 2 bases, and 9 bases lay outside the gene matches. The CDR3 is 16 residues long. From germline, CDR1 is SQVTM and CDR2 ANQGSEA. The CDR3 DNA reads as TGCAGCGTTGAAATAATTGGCGGGAGAACCTACAATGAGCAGTTCTTC. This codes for CSVEIIGGRTYNEQFF.

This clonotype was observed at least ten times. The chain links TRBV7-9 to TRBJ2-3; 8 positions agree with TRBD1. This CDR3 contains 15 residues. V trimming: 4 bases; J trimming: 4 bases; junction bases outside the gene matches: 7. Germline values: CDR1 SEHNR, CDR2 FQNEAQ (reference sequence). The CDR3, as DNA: TGTGCCAGCAGCTCGGACAGGGTCGTTCCAGATACGCAGTATTTT. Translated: CASSSDRVVPDTQYF. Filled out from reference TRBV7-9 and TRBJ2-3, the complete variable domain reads DTGVSQNPRHKITKRGQNVTFRCDPISEHNRLYWYRQTLGQGPEFLTYFQNEAQLEKSRLLSDRFSAERPKGSFSTLEIQRTEQGDSAMYLCASSSDRVVPDTQYFGPGTRLTVL.

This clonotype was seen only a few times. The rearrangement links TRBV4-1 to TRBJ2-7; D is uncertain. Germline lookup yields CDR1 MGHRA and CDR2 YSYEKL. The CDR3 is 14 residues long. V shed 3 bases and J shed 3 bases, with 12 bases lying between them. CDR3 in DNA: TGCGCCAGCAGCCAGCGATCACAGAGCTACGAGCAGTACTTC. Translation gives CASSQRSQSYEQYF.

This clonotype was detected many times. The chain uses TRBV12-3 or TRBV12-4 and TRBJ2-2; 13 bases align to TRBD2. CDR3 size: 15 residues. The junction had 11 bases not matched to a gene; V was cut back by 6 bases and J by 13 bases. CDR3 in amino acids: CASSPPGLAGFRLFF. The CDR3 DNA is TGTGCCAGCAGCCCTCCGGGACTAGCGGGATTTAGGCTGTTTTTT.

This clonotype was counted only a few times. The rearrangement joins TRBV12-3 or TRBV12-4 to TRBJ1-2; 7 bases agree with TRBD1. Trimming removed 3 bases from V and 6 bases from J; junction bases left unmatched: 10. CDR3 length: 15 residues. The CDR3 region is CASSFDRAGLHGYTF. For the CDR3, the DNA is TGTGCCAGCAGTTTTGACAGGGCCGGTCTACATGGCTACACCTTC.

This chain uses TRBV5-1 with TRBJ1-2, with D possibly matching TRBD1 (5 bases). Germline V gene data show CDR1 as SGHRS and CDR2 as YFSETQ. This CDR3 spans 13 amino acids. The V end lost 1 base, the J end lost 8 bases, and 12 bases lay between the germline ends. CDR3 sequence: CASSLHLQGGYTF. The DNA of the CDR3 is TGCGCCAGCAGCTTGCATCTGCAGGGAGGCTACACCTTC.

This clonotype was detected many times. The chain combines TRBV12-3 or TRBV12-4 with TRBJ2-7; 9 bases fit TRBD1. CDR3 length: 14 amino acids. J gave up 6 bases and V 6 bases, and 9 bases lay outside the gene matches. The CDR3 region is CASRRDREVREQYF. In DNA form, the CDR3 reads TGTGCCAGCAGGCGGGACAGGGAAGTCCGCGAGCAGTACTTC.

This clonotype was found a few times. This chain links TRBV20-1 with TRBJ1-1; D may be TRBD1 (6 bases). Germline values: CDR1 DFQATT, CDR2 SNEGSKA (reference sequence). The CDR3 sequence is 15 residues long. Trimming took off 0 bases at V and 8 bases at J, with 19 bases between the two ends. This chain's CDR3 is CSARDRVLGGEEAFF. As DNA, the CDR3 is TGCAGTGCTAGAGATCGAGTCTTAGGGGGAGAAGAAGCTTTCTTT.

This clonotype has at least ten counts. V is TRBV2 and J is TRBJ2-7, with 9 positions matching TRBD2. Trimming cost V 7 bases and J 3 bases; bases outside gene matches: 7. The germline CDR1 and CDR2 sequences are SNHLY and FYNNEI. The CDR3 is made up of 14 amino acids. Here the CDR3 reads CASNQRGVDYEQYF. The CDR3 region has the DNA TGTGCCAGCAACCAGCGGGGGGTGGACTACGAGCAGTACTTC.

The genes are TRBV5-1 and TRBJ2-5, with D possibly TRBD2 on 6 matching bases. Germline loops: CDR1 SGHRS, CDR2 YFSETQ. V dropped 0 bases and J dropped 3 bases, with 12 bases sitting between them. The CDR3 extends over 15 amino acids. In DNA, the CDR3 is TGCGCCAGCAGCTTGGACAACACGGGGGAAGAGACCCAGTACTTC. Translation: CASSLDNTGEETQYF.

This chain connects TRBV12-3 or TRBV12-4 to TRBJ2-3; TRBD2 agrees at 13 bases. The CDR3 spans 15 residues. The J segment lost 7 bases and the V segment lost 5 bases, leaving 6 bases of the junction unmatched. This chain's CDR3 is CASSRTSGRPNTQYF. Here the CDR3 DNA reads TGTGCCAGCAGTCGGACTAGCGGGAGACCAAATACGCAGTATTTT.

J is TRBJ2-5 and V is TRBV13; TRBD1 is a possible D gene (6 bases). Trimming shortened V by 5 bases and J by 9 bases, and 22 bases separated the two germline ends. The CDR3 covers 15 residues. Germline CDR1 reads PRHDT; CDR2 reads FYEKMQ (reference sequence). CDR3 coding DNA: TGTGCCAGCAGCCCCCAGGGGAGTCCCCAGGGTGCCCAGTACTTC. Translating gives CASSPQGSPQGAQYF.

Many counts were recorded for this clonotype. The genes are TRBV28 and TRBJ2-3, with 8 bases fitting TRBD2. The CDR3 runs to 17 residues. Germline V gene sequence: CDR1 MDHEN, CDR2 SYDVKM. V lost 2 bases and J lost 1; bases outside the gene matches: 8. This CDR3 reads CASSLIRGGVGTDTQYF. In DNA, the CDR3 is TGTGCCAGCAGTTTAATACGGGGGGGGGTAGGCACAGATACGCAGTATTTT.

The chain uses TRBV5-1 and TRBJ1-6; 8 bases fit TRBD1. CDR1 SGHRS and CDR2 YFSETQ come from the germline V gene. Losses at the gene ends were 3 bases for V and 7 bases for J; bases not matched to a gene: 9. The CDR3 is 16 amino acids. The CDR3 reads CASSSRGQGGNSPLHF. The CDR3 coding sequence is TGCGCCAGCAGCTCCCGAGGACAGGGCGGGAATTCACCCCTCCACTTT.

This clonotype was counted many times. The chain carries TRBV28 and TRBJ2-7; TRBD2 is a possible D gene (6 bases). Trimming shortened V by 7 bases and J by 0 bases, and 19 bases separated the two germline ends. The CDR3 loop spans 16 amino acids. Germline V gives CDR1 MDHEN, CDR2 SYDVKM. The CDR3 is CASNSLGGRSSYEQYF. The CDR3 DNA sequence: TGTGCCAGCAATTCCCTCGGGGGACGGAGCTCCTACGAGCAGTACTTC.

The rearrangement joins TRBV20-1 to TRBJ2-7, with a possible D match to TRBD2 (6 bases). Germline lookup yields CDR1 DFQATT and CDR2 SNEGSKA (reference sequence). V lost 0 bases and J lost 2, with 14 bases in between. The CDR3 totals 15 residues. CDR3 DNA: TGCAGTGCTAGAGATCCGGCAGGACTAACCTACGAGCAGTACTTC. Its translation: CSARDPAGLTYEQYF.

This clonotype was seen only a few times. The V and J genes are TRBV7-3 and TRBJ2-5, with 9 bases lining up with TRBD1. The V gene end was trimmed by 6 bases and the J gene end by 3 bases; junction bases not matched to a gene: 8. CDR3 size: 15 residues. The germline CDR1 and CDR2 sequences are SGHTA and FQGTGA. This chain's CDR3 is CASRRPGQGKETQYF. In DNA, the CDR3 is TGTGCCAGCAGACGCCCGGGACAGGGAAAAGAGACCCAGTACTTC.

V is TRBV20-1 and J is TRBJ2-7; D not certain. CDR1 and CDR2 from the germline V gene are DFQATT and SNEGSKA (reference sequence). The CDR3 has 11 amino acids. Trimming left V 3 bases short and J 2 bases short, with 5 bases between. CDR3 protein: CSASSTYEQYF. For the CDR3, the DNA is TGCAGTGCTAGTTCAACCTACGAGCAGTACTTC.

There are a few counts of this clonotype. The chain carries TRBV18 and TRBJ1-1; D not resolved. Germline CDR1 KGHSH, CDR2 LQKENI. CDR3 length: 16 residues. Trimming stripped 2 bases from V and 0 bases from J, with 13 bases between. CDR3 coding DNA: TGTGCCAGCTCACCATTCCAGGACCTCATGAACACTGAAGCTTTCTTT. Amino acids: CASSPFQDLMNTEAFF.

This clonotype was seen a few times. The CDR3 sequence is CASSQDDNQPQHF. CDR3 DNA: TGTGCCAGCAGCCAAGATGACAATCAGCCCCAGCATTTT. The chain couples TRBV3-1 to TRBJ1-5; D is unclear. The germline CDR1 and CDR2 sequences are LGHDT and YNNKEL (reference sequence). The V end lost 0 bases, the J end lost 3 bases, and 3 bases lay between the germline ends. The CDR3 runs 13 residues.